Below are 23 T cell receptor beta chains sequenced from a single sample in a study of blood T cells in healthy people across ages. Primed by a sample-barcoded 5' primer and a J-beta primer mix, a second PCR proceeded for 7 to 11 cycles. TCRdb re-derived calls from the 5' RACE reads in MiXCR, one entry per CDR3 protein. The table includes approximately 830,000 distinct CDR3 sequences, approximately 59% detected once. The sequencing sample was made of blood. These receptors all stem from a man aged 25-40 years in good health.

This clonotype was observed at least ten times. The V call is TRBV12-3 or TRBV12-4, the J call TRBJ2-3; no clear D gene. Trimming left V 7 bases short and J 3 bases short, with 11 bases between. This CDR3 is 13 amino acids long. The CDR3 loop is CASILWETDTQYF. In nucleotides, the CDR3 is TGTGCCAGCATCTTGTGGGAAACAGATACGCAGTATTTT.

V gene TRBV2 combines with J gene TRBJ2-1; D gene ambiguous. V lost 5 bases to trimming and J lost 9 bases, with 17 bases between them. The germline V gene encodes CDR1 SNHLY and CDR2 FYNNEI. CDR3 length: 14 residues. CDR3 residues: CASSPIISKGEQFF. The DNA for the CDR3 is TGTGCCAGCAGTCCGATAATAAGTAAGGGTGAGCAGTTCTTC.

V is TRBV5-1 and J is TRBJ2-5; 13 bases are a match to TRBD2. This CDR3 spans 15 amino acids. Trimming removed 3 bases from V and 11 bases from J; junction bases left unmatched: 10. In germline, CDR1 is SGHRS, CDR2 YFSETQ. CDR3 nucleotide sequence: TGCGCCAGCAGCTCACCGGGACTAGCGGGAAATGAGCAGTACTTC. Protein sequence: CASSSPGLAGNEQYF.

In this sample, this clonotype turned up a few times. This rearrangement joins TRBV25-1 to TRBJ1-6; D might be TRBD1 (6 bases). Germline V gene lookup returns CDR1 MGHDK and CDR2 SYGVNS. Trimming removed 6 bases from V and 11 bases from J, with 14 bases in between. This CDR3 has 13 amino acids. The CDR3 DNA reads as TGTGCCAGCAGGACCAGGGGAGAGGCACCCCTCCACTTT. This encodes CASRTRGEAPLHF.

This clonotype was picked up a small number of times. A much larger clone lies a single base off, so this may be a read error. For the CDR3, the DNA is TGCAGCACCCTTGGTAATGAGCAGTACTTC. Its translation: CSTLGNEQYF. J is TRBJ2-5 and V is TRBV29-1; D is undetermined. This CDR3 contains 10 residues. The V end lost 8 bases, the J end lost 11 bases, and 15 bases lay between the germline ends. The germline CDR1 and CDR2 sequences are SQVTM and ANQGSEA.

This clonotype was observed a few times. V and J are TRBV6-6 and TRBJ2-5, with D perhaps matching TRBD1 (5 bases). Germline lookup yields CDR1 MNHNY and CDR2 SVGAGI (reference sequence). V lost 5 bases to trimming and J lost 5 bases, with 9 bases between them. The CDR3 extends over 12 amino acids. CDR3 loop: CASSGAPETQYF. CDR3 coding DNA: TGTGCCAGCAGTGGGGCGCCGGAGACCCAGTACTTC.

The chain recombines TRBV10-3 with TRBJ1-5; no reliable D call. Germline V lookup: CDR1 ENHRY, CDR2 SYGVKD. Trimming removed 4 bases from V and 0 bases from J, with 7 bases in between. The CDR3 extends over 14 amino acids. The CDR3 nucleotides are TGTGCCATCAGTGGAACAGATAGCAATCAGCCCCAGCATTTT. Its translation: CAISGTDSNQPQHF.

V gene TRBV29-1 combines with J gene TRBJ1-2; D unclear. V dropped 4 bases and J dropped 6 bases, with 12 bases sitting between them. The V gene's germline CDR1 is SQVTM and CDR2 ANQGSEA. The CDR3 sequence is 12 residues long. CDR3 residues: CSVGESRDGYTF. The CDR3 coding sequence is TGCAGCGTTGGTGAATCTAGGGATGGCTACACCTTC.

The chain has TRBV15 and TRBJ2-4, with D possibly matching TRBD2 (6 bases). The end of the DNA is better explained by TRBJ2-7, so the J call may be wrong. In germline, CDR1 is LNHNV, CDR2 YYDKDF (reference sequence). The CDR3 extends over 13 amino acids. This CDR3 is CATSRGAGYEQYF. CDR3 nucleotides: TGTGCCACCAGCAGAGGGGCGGGATACGAGCAGTACTTC.

The chain uses TRBV10-3 and TRBJ2-1; 9 bases map to TRBD1. From germline, CDR1 is ENHRY and CDR2 SYGVKD. This CDR3 region has 17 residues. The V gene end was trimmed by 6 bases and the J gene end by 2 bases; junction bases not matched to a gene: 11. The CDR3 region is CAIRTSAGQGPYNEQFF. CDR3 nucleotides: TGTGCCATCAGGACTTCAGCGGGACAGGGTCCCTACAATGAGCAGTTCTTC.

The V gene is TRBV2, the J gene TRBJ2-2; D is unresolved. The CDR3 totals 12 residues. The V gene's germline CDR1 is SNHLY and CDR2 FYNNEI. V dropped 4 bases and J dropped 4 bases, with 4 bases sitting between them. The CDR3 region has the DNA TGTGCCAGCAGTGTCGCCACCGGGGAGCTGTTTTTT. Translating it yields CASSVATGELFF.

The genes are TRBV3-1 and TRBJ2-5, with D possibly matching TRBD1 (6 bases). This CDR3 spans 13 amino acids. Germline CDR1 is LGHDT and CDR2 is YNNKEL (reference sequence). The V gene lost 5 bases and the J gene lost 4 bases, with 11 bases spanning the gap. DNA for the CDR3: TGTGCCAGCAGCATCGTACAGGGAGAGACCCAGTACTTC. Its translation: CASSIVQGETQYF.

This chain links TRBV6-6 with TRBJ1-1, with no clear D. CDR1 and CDR2 from the germline V gene are MNHNY and SVGAGI (reference sequence). The CDR3 has 11 amino acids. Trimming pared 6 bases from V and 7 bases from J, leaving 9 bases between. The CDR3 DNA reads TGTGCCAGCAGCTTCGCATATGAAGCTTTCTTT. Translation gives CASSFAYEAFF.

This clonotype was detected once. This could be a read error, since a much larger clone is one nucleotide away. The chain uses TRBV10-3 and TRBJ2-4; 9 nucleotides align to TRBD1. Near its end, the DNA agrees better with TRBJ2-5, so the J call may be wrong. The CDR3 has 16 amino acids. The germline gives CDR1 ENHRY, CDR2 SYGVKD. CDR3 bases: TGTGCCATCAGTACCTCACGGGGACAGGGTTTGGAGACCCAGTACTTC. It encodes CAISTSRGQGLETQYF.

The chain is built from TRBV5-1 and TRBJ2-3; D perhaps matches TRBD1 (6 bases). CDR3 size: 15 residues. CDR1 and CDR2 from the germline V gene are SGHRS and YFSETQ. V was clipped by 0 bases and J by 4 bases, with 12 bases between them. Written as DNA, the CDR3 is TGCGCCAGCAGCTTGGACCCAGGGGCGGCAGATACGCAGTATTTT. Protein: CASSLDPGAADTQYF.

This chain joins TRBV4-3 and TRBJ1-2; the D gene is possibly TRBD1 (6 bases). V was pared by 0 bases and J by 2 bases, with 13 bases between. Germline lookup yields CDR1 LGHNA and CDR2 YSLEER. There are 16 residues in the CDR3. CDR3 DNA: TGCGCCAGCAGCCAAGATTGGGAGACAGGAAACTATGGCTACACCTTC. It yields the protein CASSQDWETGNYGYTF.

This rearrangement joins TRBV20-1 to TRBJ1-1, with D tentatively TRBD1 (6 bases). The CDR3 length is 13 residues. CDR1 is DFQATT, CDR2 SNEGSKA, per germline (reference sequence). V was trimmed by 3 bases and J by 7 bases, leaving 15 bases between them. CDR3 DNA sequence: TGCAGTGCTAGGGACAGAAGAACCGATGAAGCTTTCTTT. As protein: CSARDRRTDEAFF.

CDR3 residues: CASSHQGEQTQYF. The CDR3 nucleotides are TGCGCCAGCAGCCATCAGGGAGAACAGACCCAGTACTTC. This rearrangement joins TRBV5-1 to TRBJ2-5, with D perhaps assigned TRBD1 or TRBD2 (5 bases each). CDR1 and CDR2 from the germline V gene are SGHRS and YFSETQ. Trimming took 4 bases from V and 6 from J, leaving 13 bases between them. The CDR3 totals 13 residues.

J is TRBJ1-5 and V is TRBV27, with a weak D call TRBD1 (5 bases). Germline assignment: CDR1 MNHEY and CDR2 SMNVEV (reference sequence). The CDR3 contains 15 residues. V was pared by 2 bases and J by 5 bases, with 13 bases between. The CDR3 spells CASSLNMGEYQPQHF. The DNA for the CDR3 is TGTGCCAGCAGTTTAAATATGGGGGAATATCAGCCCCAGCATTTT.

The chain combines TRBV9 with TRBJ2-4; a possible D gene is TRBD2 (6 bases). The end of the DNA fits TRBJ2-7 better, so the J call may be wrong. CDR3 length equals 12 residues. The V gene's germline CDR1 is SGDLS and CDR2 YYNGEE. CDR3 sequence reads: CASSRGGFEQYF. The CDR3 nucleotides are TGTGCCAGCAGCCGGGGAGGTTTCGAGCAGTACTTC.

The count of this clonotype is one. The V gene is TRBV12-3 or TRBV12-4, the J gene TRBJ2-5; D is unclear. The CDR3 covers 15 residues. Trimming removed 3 bases from V and 4 bases from J, with 15 bases in between. As DNA, the CDR3 is TGTGCCAGCAGTTTCCTCTGGGGTTCACTAGAGACCCAGTACTTC. This translates into CASSFLWGSLETQYF.

The chain is built from TRBV15 and TRBJ2-5; perhaps TRBD1 as D (6 bases). With 0 bases removed from V and 4 bases from J, the gap between germline ends came to 15 bases. The V gene's germline CDR1 is LNHNV and CDR2 YYDKDF (reference sequence). The CDR3 loop spans 16 amino acids. The CDR3 DNA reads as TGTGCCACCAGCAGAGACGCGACAGGCTCGGTAGAGACCCAGTACTTC. Amino acid sequence: CATSRDATGSVETQYF.

As for this clonotype: Because it lacks the conserved phenylalanine or tryptophan at the end, this CDR3 is likely a read error. The rearrangement uses TRBV7-9 and TRBJ2-1; the match to TRBD1 covers 7 bases. The CDR3 sequence is 17 residues long. V was pared by 0 bases and J by 5 bases, with 10 bases of the junction left unmatched. Per the germline V gene, CDR1 is SEHNR and CDR2 is FQNEAQ (reference sequence). The CDR3 loop reads CASSLALTGSRDNEQFS. The CDR3 DNA reads TGTGCCAGCAGCTTAGCGTTGACAGGGTCGCGAGACAATGAGCAGTTCTCC.